This note documents a single T cell receptor (beta chain) sequence. Its antigen is still unknown. Per the germline V gene, KGHSH is the CDR1 and LQKENI is the CDR2. The CDR3 measures 13 amino acids from cysteine to phenylalanine. Just CDR3 DNA is preserved here, 39 bases in frame from base 1. V is cut back by 6 bases and J by 4 bases, with 5 bases in the junction unmatched. The data belong to a study of cytomegalovirus exposure and HLA in healthy donors (TCRdb year 2017). Some background on the complete study: An earlier analysis of some 550 of the donors reported 250 to 300 Gb of sequence data and 100 million to 130 million unique TCR beta sequences from about 200 million T cells. The study combined high-throughput TCR immunosequencing, statistical association of individual TCRs with disease status, and machine learning to predict cytomegalovirus infection status. The T cell repertoires of several hundred subjects were profiled by immunosequencing and related to cytomegalovirus serostatus. In addition to the first cohort of around 670 subjects, a separate validation cohort of some 120 different subjects was used. Across 300 to 500 genotyped donors of the cohort, an average of about 240,000 unique TCR beta nucleotide sequences per donor were sequenced, and roughly 20% of those sequences were non-productive. In a later analysis, previously published TCR beta repertoires from 550 to 700 donors were re-analyzed and high-resolution HLA genotyping was added so that TCR occurrence patterns could be studied. All discovery cohort repertoires had been generated using a single sequencing platform. Approximately 300 gigabases of sequencing data and 91 million or so unique TCR sequences made up an early release that covered 500 to 700 HLA-typed donors. Donor age, sex, ethnicity and CMV serostatus were collected together with the repertoire data. Roughly 5 DR-DQ haplotypes were handled as single units for association and clustering, since linkage in the cohort was strong. A later genetic analysis used genome-wide SNP genotypes for 398 of the 666 donors, treating that subset as a discovery cohort. The aim of the study was to test whether cataloging public T cell receptors could identify signatures of past pathogen exposure. In an earlier analysis of roughly 580 of the donors, high-throughput TCR beta sequencing was used to judge whether each TCR beta V gene segment behaved as functional or pseudogenic. Of the roughly 400 genotyped donors, roughly 80% fell in the genetic ancestry cluster associated with self-reported Caucasian donors. The number of donors typed differed by locus, with roughly 629-640 for A, B, C, DRB1 and DQB1, around 520 for DQA1, under 610 for DPA1, and approximately 470 for DPB1. The later analysis used no new phenotypic data to find candidate immune exposures, relying instead on TCR beta sequences and their occurrence across donors. Class I and class II HLA loci were covered by the typing at four-digit resolution.

Libraries came from the immunoSEQ multiplex PCR assay. A mixture of 60 forward primers for TCR Vbeta segments and 13 reverse primers for TCR Jbeta segments was used in the multiplex PCR. The CDR3 region of rearranged TCR beta genes was amplified from genomic DNA with a multiplex PCR assay. The amplified TCR beta libraries were sequenced on the Illumina HiSeq System as 87-base-pair reads. In the paper's pipeline: A later analysis tallied roughly 78 million unique TCR beta chains across the 666 repertoires, and about 12 million of those chains were shared by two or more donors. A nearest-neighbor algorithm error-corrected the raw reads and collapsed the reads into unique sequences, merging closely related sequences to remove PCR and sequencing errors. Alignment of CDR3 sequences to IMGT reference sequences was used to assign V, D and J gene segments. For a sequence to be retained, a match of at least six nucleotides to both a V gene segment and a J gene segment was required. Rearrangements were classified as productive when the CDR3 lacked stop codons and remained in frame with V and J, and all other rearrangements were classified as non-productive. Following IMGT convention, CDR3 was defined as the stretch from the second conserved V-encoded cysteine to the conserved J-encoded phenylalanine. The earlier analysis of about 610 of the donors excluded any sequence lacking an unambiguous match to a single V gene segment. In an earlier analysis of several hundred of the donors, V segments were called functional above 56.7% productive rearrangements and were called segregating when the between-donor standard deviation exceeded 5%. To diagnose cytomegalovirus status from the catalog of TCR beta chain sequences, a statistical classification framework was built. In a later analysis, TCR nucleotide sequences were compared against IMGT/GENE-DB human TR gene sequences so that V and J genes could be assigned. Using the TCRdist pipeline, a later analysis assigned CDR3 sequences along with most-parsimonious VDJ recombination scenarios. In a later analysis, each TCR beta chain was defined by its CDR3 amino acid sequence together with its V-gene family, and reads without a unique V-gene family were excluded. As a way to deal with suspected cross-contamination and a sequencing artifact, a later analysis dropped 640 or so nucleotide sequences that were highly shared and had low generation probability. A later analysis calculated a clonal expansion index for each public chain from normalized within-repertoire ranks of inferred template counts. A later analysis computed generation probabilities with a VDJ recombination model fitted to out-of-frame rearrangements, and checked the results against IGoR. A later analysis scored TCR-TCR, TCR-HLA and TCR-CMV co-occurrence with hypergeometric tests, applying a repertoire-size bias correction to TCR pairs. A later analysis estimated false discovery rates by permuting HLA or CMV assignments 20 times. A later analysis grouped co-occurring TCRs with DBSCAN, adding TCRdist sequence similarity when clustering within HLA-allele-positive subsets. Repertoires with fewer than 30,000 or more than 120,000 public chains were left out of co-occurrence clustering, as were a handful of repertoires with anomalous nucleotide sharing. Imported from immuneACCESS, the table was reduced by TCRdb to in-frame sequences with V and J called. These copies leave out some clones; in studies compared against another copy, an unresolved V gene accounts for under half, and the cause of the remainder is not known. V and J calls and clone size are given by that table; D and trimming were obtained from the DNA. For this sample, the table gives 65,000 to 85,000 clones. Over 1.5% of the sample is in the top ten clones.

What the work shows at the level of the full study, not this receptor alone: Linkage disequilibrium might explain the correlated functional status among segregating V segments, but an unknown experimental factor could not be excluded. A few of the identified cytomegalovirus-associated TCR beta chains were confirmed in vitro to be specific for cytomegalovirus antigens. Some IMGT-functional V segments, including TRBV6-2 and TRBV6-3, could not be told apart with the 87-base-pair reads, so those segments were excluded. Assigning TCR associations to individual alleles was difficult when HLA alleles, especially DR and DQ, strongly co-occurred. The classifier was reported to diagnose cytomegalovirus status with high specificity and sensitivity in both the original and validation cohorts. In a later analysis, the rate of TCR association differed among HLA loci, with DRB1 alleles having the most associated TCRs and HLA-C alleles having the fewest. HLA typing was unavailable for some donors at each locus, so association tests used only the typed subset. V-gene and J-gene trimming of TCR beta chains was associated with a missense DCLRE1C variant in a later genetic analysis, and the association was replicated in an independent cohort. According to the authors, the approach could potentially be generalized to other disease states and immunological phenotypes. Most TCR sequences were observed very rarely across donors, whereas some public TCRs were present in many individuals. According to a later genetic analysis, donors in an Asian-associated ancestry cluster had fewer N-insertions in productive TCRs than the approximately 700-donor mean. A further reported finding was that TCR beta sequences accurately predicted the HLA-A and HLA-B alleles for most subjects in the first cohort. Because counts were too low, about 15 rarely observed V segments, including chromosome 9 orphons, were left out of the earlier analysis of some 640 of the donors. In this cohort, only TCR beta chains were sequenced, and detectable features were limited by the absence of alpha or paired-chain data. In a later analysis, several top co-occurrence clusters were reported to appear linked to parvovirus B19, influenza, CMV and Epstein-Barr virus. Compared with equally common non-associated chains, HLA-associated TCR beta chains in a later analysis were more clonally expanded and had lower generation probabilities. A cluster of highly shared sequence variants was judged likely to represent a technical artifact of the sequencing pipeline. The only immune exposure information available for the cohort was CMV serostatus. Sequencing depth was assumed to be roughly uniform across donors in the presence/absence analyses, though that assumption may not hold. Most CMV-associated TCR beta chains appeared to be HLA-restricted in a later analysis, and the HLA associations seemed to be driven largely by CMV exposure. In a later analysis, some 17,000 TCR beta sequences were associated with specific HLA alleles at a false discovery rate of 0.05. The study listed 164 TCR beta chains as associated with cytomegalovirus. In an earlier analysis of under 600 of the donors, most TCR beta V segments were observed in productive rearrangements about 90% or about 30% of the time, broadly matching IMGT annotations.

In total, 600 or so healthy bone marrow donors made up the cohort. At the time of sampling, every cohort member was nominally healthy, though immune exposures that went unrecorded were likely present. The donor tested CMV seronegative, placing the donor among the 350 to 400 seronegative members of the cohort. Every donor gave a peripheral blood sample, and the peripheral blood mononuclear cells from that sample were used for TCR beta sequencing. Genomic DNA was extracted from the blood cell samples with the Qiagen DNeasy Blood Extraction Kit. This sequence uses TRBV18 and TRBJ1-1; 7 middle bases align to TRBD1. The sequence was collected from a woman aged 25 to 39 in good health and CMV-seronegative. The material sequenced was PBMCs. This receptor has the CDR3 CASSPTGSTEAFF. In nucleotides, the sequence is TGTGCCAGCTCGCCGACAGGGTCCACTGAAGCTTTCTTT. The CDR3 plus the reference TRBV18 and TRBJ1-1 genes for the other parts give the full variable domain: NAGVMQNPRHLVRRRGQEARLRCSPMKGHSHVYWYRQLPEEGLKFMVYLQKENIIDESGMPKERFSAEFPKEGPSILRIQQVVRGDSAAYFCASSPTGSTEAFFGQGTRLTVV.